Following are 15 T cell receptor beta chains from one sample sequenced in a study of CD8 T cells in Susac syndrome. RNA totalling about 0.45 to 1 ug underwent reverse transcription with random hexamers. TCRdb used MiXCR to reprocess the immunoSEQ multiplex PCR reads, holding one entry per CDR3 protein. The sample holds about 150,000 distinct CDR3 sequences, about 94% seen once. The specimen was CD8+ T cells from PBMCs. The receptors were sampled from a human donor with multiple sclerosis.

This chain uses TRBV3-1 with TRBJ2-1; D remains unclear. The V end lost 2 bases, the J end lost 0 bases, and 8 bases lay between the germline ends. This CDR3 has 15 amino acids. Germline V gene data show CDR1 as LGHDT and CDR2 as YNNKEL (reference sequence). The CDR3 is CASSQLHSSYNEQFF. For the CDR3, the DNA is TGTGCCAGCAGCCAACTACATAGCTCCTACAATGAGCAGTTCTTC.

The J gene is TRBJ2-1, the V gene TRBV28; D unresolved. Germline CDR1 and CDR2: MDHEN and SYDVKM. V dropped 5 bases and J dropped 4 bases, with 9 bases sitting between them. The length of the CDR3 is 13 residues. The CDR3 DNA is TGTGCCAGCAGTCTCGAGAAATACAATGAGCAGTTCTTC. Translated, it gives CASSLEKYNEQFF.

The V and J genes are TRBV5-1 and TRBJ2-1, with unresolved D. Germline values: CDR1 SGHRS, CDR2 YFSETQ. The CDR3 length is 16 residues. V was trimmed by 4 bases and J by 0 bases, leaving 14 bases between them. CDR3 coding DNA: TGCGCCAGCAGCAGCGACTCCATACACTCCTACAATGAGCAGTTCTTC. It is translated as CASSSDSIHSYNEQFF.

The chain employs TRBV15 and TRBJ2-3, with D hard to call. V was clipped by 2 bases and J by 0 bases, with 9 bases between them. The length of the CDR3 is 15 residues. Germline V CDR1 and CDR2: LNHNV, YYDKDF (reference sequence). DNA of the CDR3: TGTGCCACCAGCAGACAGAGGTCTAGCACAGATACGCAGTATTTT. Encoded protein: CATSRQRSSTDTQYF.

In this sample, this clonotype turned up once. This rearrangement joins TRBV30 to TRBJ2-2; TRBD1 agrees at 7 bases. Looked up from germline, CDR1 is GTSNPN and CDR2 is SVGIG (reference sequence). The V segment lost 3 bases and the J segment 2 bases; nucleotides outside the gene matches: 3. The CDR3 covers 14 residues. The CDR3, as DNA: TGTGCCTGGAGAGGGGACAGCAACACCGGGGAGCTGTTTTTT. Amino acids: CAWRGDSNTGELFF. Complete variable domain (other parts from reference TRBV30 and TRBJ2-2): SQTIHQWPATLVQPVGSPLSLECTVEGTSNPNLYWYRQAAGRGLQLLFYSVGIGQISSEVPQNLSASRPQDRQFILSSKKLLLSDSGFYLCAWRGDSNTGELFFGEGSRLTVL.

The genes are TRBV14 and TRBJ2-3; weak D call: TRBD1 (6 bases). This CDR3 contains 16 residues. Trimming shortened V by 4 bases and J by 0 bases, and 14 bases separated the two germline ends. Germline CDR1 and CDR2: SGHDN and FVKESK. The CDR3 reads CASSPRPQGSTDTQYF. CDR3 nucleotide sequence: TGTGCCAGCAGCCCCCGCCCACAGGGAAGCACAGATACGCAGTATTTT.

The rearrangement joins TRBV2 to TRBJ2-2; unclear D gene. V lost 5 bases, J lost 0 bases, and 16 bases lay in between. CDR3 length equals 17 residues. Per the germline V gene, CDR1 is SNHLY and CDR2 is FYNNEI. CDR3 nucleotide sequence: TGTGCCAGCAGTACTCCAAGGACGGAATCGAACACCGGGGAGCTGTTTTTT. As protein: CASSTPRTESNTGELFF.

This clonotype appeared a single time. The chain is built from TRBV20-1 and TRBJ2-7; D is perhaps TRBD1 (5 bases). This CDR3 has 11 amino acids. With 6 bases removed from V and 5 bases from J, the gap between germline ends came to 11 bases. The germline gives CDR1 DFQATT, CDR2 SNEGSKA (reference sequence). CDR3 nucleotides: TGCAGTGCCACACAGGACCACGAGCAGTACTTC. Protein: CSATQDHEQYF.

J is TRBJ1-6 and V is TRBV13; no definite D call. The CDR3 loop spans 12 amino acids. In germline, CDR1 is PRHDT, CDR2 FYEKMQ (reference sequence). V shed 6 bases and J shed 9 bases, with 9 bases lying between them. The CDR3 nucleotides are TGTGCCAGCAGGGGCGGAGGTTCACCCCTCCACTTT. Amino acid sequence: CASRGGGSPLHF. Full variable domain (remainder filled in from reference TRBV13 and TRBJ1-6): AAGVIQSPRHLIKEKRETATLKCYPIPRHDTVYWYQQGPGQDPQFLISFYEKMQSDKGSIPDRFSAQQFSDYHSELNMSSLELGDSALYFCASRGGGSPLHFGNGTRLTVT.

The gene calls are TRBV6-5 and TRBJ1-1, with D tentatively TRBD1 (6 bases). Trimming cost V 7 bases and J 7 bases, with 16 bases left between them. CDR3 size: 13 residues. The germline gives CDR1 MNHEY, CDR2 SVGAGI. CDR3 bases: TGTGCCAGCAACATACTAGGACAGAATGAAGCTTTCTTT. Translation: CASNILGQNEAFF.

V gene TRBV29-1 combines with J gene TRBJ2-2; D is undetermined. Trimming cost V 6 bases and J 1 base, with 9 bases left between them. Germline values: CDR1 SQVTM, CDR2 ANQGSEA. The CDR3 contains 13 residues. As DNA, the CDR3 is TGCAGCGTACCCGGACGGAACACCGGGGAGCTGTTTTTT. This translates into CSVPGRNTGELFF.

The CDR3: CASSGQGLRTEAFF. The CDR3 coding sequence is TGTGCCAGCAGCGGACAGGGCTTGCGGACTGAAGCTTTCTTT. V is TRBV27 and J is TRBJ1-1; 8 positions match TRBD1. V shed 6 bases, J shed 5 bases, and the junction held 8 bases outside the gene matches. The CDR3 runs 14 residues. Germline assignment: CDR1 MNHEY and CDR2 SMNVEV (reference sequence).

A single count supports this clonotype. The chain is built from TRBV20-1 and TRBJ2-1; 7 positions agree with TRBD2. Germline V gene data show CDR1 as DFQATT and CDR2 as SNEGSKA (reference sequence). V lost 6 bases and J lost 10; bases outside the gene matches: 9. This CDR3 is built from 12 residues. As DNA, the CDR3 is TGCAGTGCCCGAACTAGCGATTCCGAGCAGTTCTTC. Its translation: CSARTSDSEQFF.

The chain joins TRBV12-3 or TRBV12-4 to TRBJ2-3; the D call may be TRBD1 or TRBD2 (6 bases each). The CDR3 runs 15 residues. V was trimmed by 3 bases and J by 2 bases, leaving 12 bases between them. The CDR3 protein is CASSFWGAVTDTQYF. The CDR3 region has the DNA TGTGCCAGCAGTTTCTGGGGGGCCGTCACAGATACGCAGTATTTT.

V is TRBV6-2 or TRBV6-3 and J is TRBJ2-4, with no clear D. Germline CDR1 and CDR2: MNHEY and SVGEGT. The CDR3 spans 13 residues. The V end lost 2 bases, the J end lost 5 bases, and 7 bases lay between the germline ends. This chain's CDR3 is CASSYKVENIQYF. In nucleotides, the CDR3 is TGTGCCAGCAGTTACAAGGTAGAAAACATTCAGTACTTC.